This T cell receptor (beta chain) was captured by sequencing in a study of Tregs in tolerant kidney transplant recipients. CDR1 SEHNR and CDR2 FQNEAQ come from the germline V gene (reference sequence). The CDR3 is made up of 14 amino acids. Unmatched junction bases numbered 10, after V lost 5 bases and J lost 7 bases. Libraries were prepared by immunoSEQ multiplex PCR; TCRdb keeps only in-frame clonotypes and omits some of them. The sample lists roughly 52,000 clones; roughly nine tenths were seen once. Points from the study as a whole: Biological reproducibility was not directly addressed in this study.

A remark on this clone: Its antigen remains unidentified.

Recipients received nonmyeloablative bone marrow transplants from related graft donors, with transient mixed chimerism. The sequences come from CD8+ T cells from blood (PBMCs), collected 24 months after the transplant. The V call is TRBV7-9, the J call TRBJ2-7; 8 bases agree with TRBD2. This receptor was taken from a human patient who received a combined kidney and bone marrow transplant. The T cells may come from the graft donor. CDR3 region: CASSAGHGRGEQYF. The CDR3 DNA sequence: TGTGCCAGCAGCGCGGGACACGGGAGGGGAGAGCAGTACTTC.